The source of this T cell receptor beta chain is a study of cytotoxic CD8 clonotypes in ibrutinib-treated CLL. Study-wide context: Partial responses totalled roughly 24 and complete responses 2; after median about 67 months, approximately 15 remained remitted and approximately 12 progressed. Study conclusions and caveats: Researchers report that baseline clonality outpaced age-matched healthy donors and tracked circulating CD8+ T-cell counts. On treatment, the uncommon public clonotypes contracted or remained stable. Whereas clonality rose at ibrutinib response, it declined toward baseline at progression.

Here immunoSEQ multiplex PCR was the method, and the copy in TCRdb shows in-frame clones only, minus some. This table holds 130,000 to 150,000 clones, 70% to 80% found once. In the case of this clone: The antigen is not known.

The V end lost 3 bases, the J end lost 5 bases, and 11 bases lay between the germline ends. The CDR3 is made up of 14 amino acids. CDR1 is SNHLY and CDR2 is FYNNEI in the germline V gene. This specimen was PBMCs, taken after 12 months of ibrutinib treatment. This chain links TRBV2 with TRBJ1-5; D is unresolved. The TCR was taken from a human donor with chronic lymphocytic leukemia. The DNA of the CDR3 is TGTGCCAGCAGTGACTTGGCAGCTGATCAGCCCCAGCATTTT. Translation gives CASSDLAADQPQHF.